The 20 T cell receptor beta chains given below trace back to one sample, sequenced in a study of shared clonotypes between healthy human individuals. Clones were read by immunoSEQ multiplex PCR, and TCRdb kept only the in-frame ones, dropping some. The sample lists about 1.9 million clones; 90% to 95% were seen once. CD8 cells regarded as naive lacked CD45RO, were positively chosen for CCR7, and omitted terminally differentiated effector memory CD45RA+ cells. Specimen: naive CD8+ T cells from PBMCs. All receptors come from a man aged 18 to 29 in good health. Some clones in this sample may be carry-over from other donors' samples.

The rearrangement links TRBV6-5 to TRBJ2-7; D assignment may be TRBD1 or TRBD2 (5 bases each). The CDR3 has 12 residues. Germline V gene lookup returns CDR1 MNHEY and CDR2 SVGAGI. The V gene lost 7 bases and the J gene lost 5 bases, with 12 bases spanning the gap. This CDR3 is CASTHRGDEQYF. The CDR3, as DNA: TGTGCCAGCACCCATCGGGGCGACGAGCAGTACTTC.

The chain carries TRBV6-6 and TRBJ2-3; D is perhaps TRBD2 (6 bases). CDR3 size: 16 residues. CDR1 is MNHNY, CDR2 SVGAGI, per germline (reference sequence). V was shortened by 0 bases and J by 1 base, with 11 bases between the two germline ends. The CDR3 here is CASSYSSASGTDTQYF. CDR3 sequence (DNA): TGTGCCAGCAGTTACTCCTCTGCTAGCGGCACAGATACGCAGTATTTT.

This clone is a singleton in its sample. This chain links TRBV19 with TRBJ1-5; 7 bases are shared with TRBD1. J lost 5 bases, V lost 1 base, and 8 bases had no gene match. Germline CDR1 and CDR2: LNHDA and SQIVND (reference sequence). This CDR3 is 16 amino acids long. CDR3: CASSIGRQGLDQPQHF. The DNA of the CDR3 is TGTGCCAGTAGTATAGGTAGACAGGGCCTCGATCAGCCCCAGCATTTT. The variable domain in full, completed from reference TRBV19 and TRBJ1-5, reads DGGITQSPKYLFRKEGQNVTLSCEQNLNHDAMYWYRQDPGQGLRLIYYSQIVNDFQKGDIAEGYSVSREKKESFPLTVTSAQKNPTAFYLCASSIGRQGLDQPQHFGDGTRLSIL.

V is TRBV29-1 and J is TRBJ2-5; D is undetermined. This CDR3 region has 12 residues. Germline values: CDR1 SQVTM, CDR2 ANQGSEA. Between the trimmed V and J ends, which lost 0 bases and 9 bases, there was a span of 11 bases. The CDR3 reads CSVEDTPEAQYF. DNA of the CDR3: TGCAGCGTTGAAGATACTCCCGAGGCCCAGTACTTC.

The chain joins TRBV11-2 to TRBJ2-6; 9 positions agree with TRBD1. V lost 1 base to trimming and J lost 2 bases; unmatched junction nucleotides: 6. The CDR3 totals 18 residues. CDR1 and CDR2 (germline): SGHAT, FQNNGV. The chain's CDR3 is CASSLGLGQGTGANVLTF. The CDR3 bases are TGTGCCAGCAGCTTAGGCTTAGGACAGGGGACTGGGGCCAACGTCCTGACTTTC.

V usage is TRBV28 and J usage is TRBJ1-5; D is uncertain. Trimming pared 8 bases from V and 4 bases from J, leaving 12 bases between. Germline lookup yields CDR1 MDHEN and CDR2 SYDVKM. The CDR3 contains 13 residues. The CDR3 loop is CASGWETNQPQHF. The CDR3 DNA sequence: TGTGCCAGCGGGTGGGAGACTAATCAGCCCCAGCATTTT.

This clone showed up just a few times. The same CDR3 is also encoded by other DNA sequences in this sample. The rearrangement joins TRBV30 to TRBJ1-1, with 8 bases identical to TRBD1. Germline values: CDR1 GTSNPN, CDR2 SVGIG (reference sequence). The ends lost 1 base at V and 4 bases at J; junction bases unmatched: 2. The CDR3 consists of 13 residues. The CDR3 reads CAWSGTGSTEAFF. DNA for the CDR3: TGTGCCTGGAGTGGGACAGGGTCCACTGAAGCTTTCTTT.

The chain links TRBV11-2 to TRBJ2-1; the D gene could be TRBD1 or TRBD2 (6 bases each). Trimming took off 1 base at V and 0 bases at J, with 10 bases between the two ends. The germline gives CDR1 SGHAT, CDR2 FQNNGV. The CDR3 is made up of 16 amino acids. The chain's CDR3 is CASSLVGGVSYNEQFF. In nucleotides, the CDR3 is TGTGCCAGCAGCTTAGTCGGGGGCGTCTCCTACAATGAGCAGTTCTTC.

The chain is built from TRBV7-8 and TRBJ1-2; TRBD1 agrees at 7 bases. The CDR3 loop spans 15 amino acids. Germline trimming cut 4 bases from V and 7 bases from J; bases unmatched to any gene: 12. The V gene's germline CDR1 is SGHVS and CDR2 FQNEAQ. Here the CDR3 reads CASSSRGGGASGYTF. CDR3 nucleotide sequence: TGTGCCAGCAGCTCCCGAGGAGGGGGCGCATCTGGCTACACCTTC.

The rearrangement uses TRBV5-1 and TRBJ1-1, with D possibly TRBD1 on 6 matching bases. Per germline, CDR1 SGHRS and CDR2 YFSETQ. The CDR3 runs 14 residues. The V and J ends lost 4 bases and 4 bases respectively, with 14 bases between them. CDR3 protein: CASSGTGLGTEAFF. The CDR3 coding sequence is TGCGCCAGCAGCGGAACAGGGTTAGGCACTGAAGCTTTCTTT.

The chain joins TRBV9 to TRBJ2-1; 10 bases are shared with TRBD1. From germline, CDR1 is SGDLS and CDR2 YYNGEE. The CDR3 covers 17 residues. The ends lost 4 bases at V and 6 bases at J; junction bases unmatched: 13. CDR3 residues: CASSPRGRDRGINEQFF. In DNA, the CDR3 is TGTGCCAGCAGCCCGAGGGGAAGGGACAGGGGAATCAATGAGCAGTTCTTC.

The chain joins TRBV5-1 to TRBJ2-3; no clear D. In germline, CDR1 is SGHRS, CDR2 YFSETQ. V gave up 0 bases and J gave up 1 base, with 9 bases separating them. CDR3 size: 15 residues. CDR3: CASSLGGSRTDTQYF. CDR3 nucleotide sequence: TGCGCCAGCAGCTTGGGAGGTTCGCGCACAGATACGCAGTATTTT.

This rearrangement joins TRBV19 to TRBJ2-7; TRBD1 agrees at 10 bases. Germline V gives CDR1 LNHDA, CDR2 SQIVND (reference sequence). The CDR3 is 15 amino acids. Trimming removed 4 bases from V and 6 bases from J; junction bases left unmatched: 9. CDR3 coding DNA: TGTGCCAGTAGTACCCGCCCGGGACAGGGGTCCGAGCAGTACTTC. Its protein is CASSTRPGQGSEQYF.

J is TRBJ1-5 and V is TRBV2; unclear D gene. Germline values: CDR1 SNHLY, CDR2 FYNNEI. Trimming shortened V by 3 bases and J by 3 bases, and 9 bases separated the two germline ends. This CDR3 is 14 amino acids long. The CDR3 DNA reads TGTGCCAGCAGTGATTGGCAGGCCAATCAGCCCCAGCATTTT. It yields the protein CASSDWQANQPQHF. Variable domain in full (rest from reference TRBV2 and TRBJ1-5): EPEVTQTPSHQVTQMGQEVILRCVPISNHLYFYWYRQILGQKVEFLVSFYNNEISEKSEIFDDQFSVERPDGSNFTLKIRSTKLEDSAMYFCASSDWQANQPQHFGDGTRLSIL.

A few counts support this clone. The chain links TRBV7-9 to TRBJ1-1; D is possibly TRBD1 (5 bases). V lost 0 bases and J lost 5, with 10 bases in between. This CDR3 is built from 14 residues. Per germline, CDR1 SEHNR and CDR2 FQNEAQ (reference sequence). This chain's CDR3 is CASSLALKGTEAFF. DNA of the CDR3: TGTGCCAGCAGCTTAGCCCTCAAGGGGACTGAAGCTTTCTTT. The variable domain in full, completed from reference TRBV7-9 and TRBJ1-1, reads DTGVSQNPRHKITKRGQNVTFRCDPISEHNRLYWYRQTLGQGPEFLTYFQNEAQLEKSRLLSDRFSAERPKGSFSTLEIQRTEQGDSAMYLCASSLALKGTEAFFGQGTRLTVV.

The chain uses TRBV2 and TRBJ1-1, with D perhaps TRBD1 (5 bases). CDR1 and CDR2 (germline): SNHLY, FYNNEI. The V gene lost 4 bases and the J gene lost 6 bases, with 12 bases spanning the gap. CDR3 size: 13 residues. The CDR3, as DNA: TGTGCCAGCAGTGCAGGGAGAAAGTCTGAAGCTTTCTTT. It translates to CASSAGRKSEAFF.

Regarding this clone: This sample includes further DNA sequences coding for the same CDR3. The chain has TRBV9 and TRBJ2-7, with D possibly TRBD2 on 5 matching bases. CDR1 and CDR2 from the germline V gene are SGDLS and YYNGEE. This CDR3 is built from 13 residues. V was cut by 7 bases and J by 2 bases, with 13 bases left in between. CDR3 residues: CASSEGPPYEQYF. CDR3 bases: TGTGCCAGCTCTGAGGGTCCTCCCTACGAGCAGTACTTC.

The chain has TRBV4-1 and TRBJ2-5, with D perhaps TRBD2 (5 bases). The DNA end lines up better with TRBJ2-7; the J call may be wrong. CDR3 length: 16 residues. CDR1 and CDR2 from the germline V gene are MGHRA and YSYEKL. CDR3 region: CASSQEAGIGVYEQYF. The CDR3 nucleotides read TGCGCCAGCAGCCAAGAGGCCGGGATTGGGGTGTACGAGCAGTACTTC.

This rearrangement joins TRBV5-8 to TRBJ2-1; no firm D call. Trimming took off 3 bases at V and 5 bases at J, with 12 bases between the two ends. The V gene's germline CDR1 is SGHTS and CDR2 YDEGEE. This CDR3 is built from 14 residues. Here the CDR3 DNA reads TGTGCCAGCAGCTGGGGAATGAGGCACAATGAGCAGTTCTTC. It specifies CASSWGMRHNEQFF.

The chain carries TRBV4-1 and TRBJ2-7, with 12 bases fitting TRBD2. The CDR3 totals 15 residues. Germline V gene lookup returns CDR1 MGHRA and CDR2 YSYEKL. J gave up 2 bases and V 3 bases, and 2 bases lay outside the gene matches. The CDR3 DNA is TGCGCCAGCAGCCAGACTAGCGGGGGACCCTACGAGCAGTACTTC. This codes for CASSQTSGGPYEQYF.